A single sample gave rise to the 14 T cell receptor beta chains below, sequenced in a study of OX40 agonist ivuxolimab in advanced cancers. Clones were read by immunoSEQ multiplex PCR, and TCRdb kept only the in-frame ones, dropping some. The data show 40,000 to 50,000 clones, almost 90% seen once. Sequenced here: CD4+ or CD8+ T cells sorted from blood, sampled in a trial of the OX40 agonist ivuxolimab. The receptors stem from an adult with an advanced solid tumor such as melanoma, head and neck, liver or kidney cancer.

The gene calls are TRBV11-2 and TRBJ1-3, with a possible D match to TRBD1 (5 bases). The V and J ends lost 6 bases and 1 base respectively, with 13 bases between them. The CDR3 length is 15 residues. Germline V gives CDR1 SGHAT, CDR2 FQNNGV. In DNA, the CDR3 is TGTGCCAGCAGACAAATTGGGGGGTCTGGAAACACCATATATTTT. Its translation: CASRQIGGSGNTIYF. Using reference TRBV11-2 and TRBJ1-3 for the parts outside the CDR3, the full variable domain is EAGVAQSPRYKIIEKRQSVAFWCNPISGHATLYWYQQILGQGPKLLIQFQNNGVVDDSQLPKDRFSAERLKGVDSTLKIQPAKLEDSAVYLCASRQIGGSGNTIYFGEGSWLTVV.

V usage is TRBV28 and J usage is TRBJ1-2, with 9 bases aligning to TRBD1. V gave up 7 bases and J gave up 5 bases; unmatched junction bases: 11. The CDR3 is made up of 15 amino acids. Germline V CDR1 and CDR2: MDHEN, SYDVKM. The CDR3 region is CASNHNWGQGYGYTF. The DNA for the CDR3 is TGTGCCAGCAACCACAATTGGGGACAGGGATATGGCTACACCTTC.

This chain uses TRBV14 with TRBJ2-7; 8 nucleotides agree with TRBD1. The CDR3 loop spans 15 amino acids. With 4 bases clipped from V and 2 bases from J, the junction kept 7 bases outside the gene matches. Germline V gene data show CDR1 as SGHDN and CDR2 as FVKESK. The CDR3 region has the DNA TGTGCCAGCAGCCTCTCGACAGGGGTCGCCTACGAGCAGTACTTC. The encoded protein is CASSLSTGVAYEQYF. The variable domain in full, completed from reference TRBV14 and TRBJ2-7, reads EAGVTQFPSHSVIEKGQTVTLRCDPISGHDNLYWYRRVMGKEIKFLLHFVKESKQDESGMPNNRFLAERTGGTYSTLKVQPAELEDSGVYFCASSLSTGVAYEQYFGPGTRLTVT.

CDR3 sequence reads: CATSRESSGELFF. The DNA of the CDR3 is TGTGCCACCAGCAGAGAGAGCTCCGGGGAGCTGTTTTTT. The gene calls are TRBV15 and TRBJ2-2; D is unresolved. The CDR3 runs 13 residues. V lost 0 bases to trimming and J lost 6 bases, with 5 bases between them. Germline V CDR1 and CDR2: LNHNV, YYDKDF (reference sequence). The whole variable domain, filled in from reference TRBV15 and TRBJ2-2, reads DAMVIQNPRYQVTQFGKPVTLSCSQTLNHNVMYWYQQKSSQAPKLLFHYYDKDFNNEADTPDNFQSRRPNTSFCFLDIRSPGLGDTAMYLCATSRESSGELFFGEGSRLTVL.

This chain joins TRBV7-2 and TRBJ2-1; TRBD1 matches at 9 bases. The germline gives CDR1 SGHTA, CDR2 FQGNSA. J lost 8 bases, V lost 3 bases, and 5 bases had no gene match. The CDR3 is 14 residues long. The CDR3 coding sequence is TGTGCCAGCAGCTTTTCGGGACAGGGTGATGAGCAGTTCTTC. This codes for CASSFSGQGDEQFF. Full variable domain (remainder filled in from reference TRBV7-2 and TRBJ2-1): GAGVSQSPSNKVTEKGKDVELRCDPISGHTALYWYRQSLGQGLEFLIYFQGNSAPDKSGLPSDRFSAERTGGSVSTLTIQRTQQEDSAVYLCASSFSGQGDEQFFGPGTRLTVL.

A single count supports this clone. The CDR3 DNA sequence: TGTGCCACCTCGACCCCGGCCGGGCGGGAGCAGTACTTC. Protein product: CATSTPAGREQYF. This chain uses TRBV6-5 with TRBJ2-7; no clear D gene. Germline CDR1 MNHEY, CDR2 SVGAGI. With 10 bases removed from V and 7 bases from J, the gap between germline ends came to 20 bases. The CDR3 is 13 residues long.

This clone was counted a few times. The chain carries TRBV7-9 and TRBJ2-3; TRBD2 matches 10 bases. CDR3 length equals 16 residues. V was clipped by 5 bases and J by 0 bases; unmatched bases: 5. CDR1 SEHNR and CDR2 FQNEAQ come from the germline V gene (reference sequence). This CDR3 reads CASSRGLAASTDTQYF. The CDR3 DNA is TGTGCCAGCAGCCGAGGACTAGCGGCTAGCACAGATACGCAGTATTTT. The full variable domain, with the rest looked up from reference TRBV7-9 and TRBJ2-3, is DTGVSQNPRHKITKRGQNVTFRCDPISEHNRLYWYRQTLGQGPEFLTYFQNEAQLEKSRLLSDRFSAERPKGSFSTLEIQRTEQGDSAMYLCASSRGLAASTDTQYFGPGTRLTVL.

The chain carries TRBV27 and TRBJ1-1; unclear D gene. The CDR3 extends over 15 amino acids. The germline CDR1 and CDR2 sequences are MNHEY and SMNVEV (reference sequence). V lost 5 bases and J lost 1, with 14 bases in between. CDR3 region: CASSLARNRNTEAFF. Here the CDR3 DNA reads TGTGCCAGCAGTCTTGCGAGGAACCGGAACACTGAAGCTTTCTTT.

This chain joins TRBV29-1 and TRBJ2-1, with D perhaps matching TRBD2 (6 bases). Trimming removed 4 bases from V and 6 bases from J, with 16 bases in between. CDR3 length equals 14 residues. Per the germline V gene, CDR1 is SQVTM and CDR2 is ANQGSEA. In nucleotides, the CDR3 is TGCAGCGTTGTAAGGCCTGGGACTCTCAATGAGCAGTTCTTC. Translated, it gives CSVVRPGTLNEQFF.

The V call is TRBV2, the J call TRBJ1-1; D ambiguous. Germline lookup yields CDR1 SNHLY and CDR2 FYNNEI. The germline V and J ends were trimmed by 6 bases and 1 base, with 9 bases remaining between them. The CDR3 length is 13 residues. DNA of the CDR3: TGTGCCAGCAGGATCCATTGGAACACTGAAGCTTTCTTT. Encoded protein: CASRIHWNTEAFF.

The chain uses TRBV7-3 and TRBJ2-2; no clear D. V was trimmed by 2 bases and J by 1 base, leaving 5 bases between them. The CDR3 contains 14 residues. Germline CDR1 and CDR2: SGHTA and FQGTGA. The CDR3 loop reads CASSLSWNTGELFF. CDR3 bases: TGTGCCAGCAGCTTATCCTGGAACACCGGGGAGCTGTTTTTT.

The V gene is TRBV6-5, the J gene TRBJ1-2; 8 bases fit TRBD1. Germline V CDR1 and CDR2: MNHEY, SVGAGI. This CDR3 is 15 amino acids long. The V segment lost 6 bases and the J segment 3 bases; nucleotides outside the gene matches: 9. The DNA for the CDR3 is TGTGCCAGCAGCAGCGGACAGGGCCTTTACTATGGCTACACCTTC. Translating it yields CASSSGQGLYYGYTF.

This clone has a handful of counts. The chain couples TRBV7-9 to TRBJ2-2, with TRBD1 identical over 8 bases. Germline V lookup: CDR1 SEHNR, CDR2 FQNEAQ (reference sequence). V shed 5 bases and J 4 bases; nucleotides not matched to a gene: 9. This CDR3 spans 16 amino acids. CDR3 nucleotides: TGTGCCAGCAGCCCCCCCCGGACAGGGAGCACCGGGGAGCTGTTTTTT. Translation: CASSPPRTGSTGELFF.

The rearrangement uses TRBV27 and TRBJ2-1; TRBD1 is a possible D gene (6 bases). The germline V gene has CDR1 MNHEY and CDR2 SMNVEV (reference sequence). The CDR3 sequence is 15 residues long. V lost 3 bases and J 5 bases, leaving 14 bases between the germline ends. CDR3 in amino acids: CASSFRPGEHNEQFF. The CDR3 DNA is TGTGCCAGCAGTTTTCGGCCAGGGGAACACAATGAGCAGTTCTTC.